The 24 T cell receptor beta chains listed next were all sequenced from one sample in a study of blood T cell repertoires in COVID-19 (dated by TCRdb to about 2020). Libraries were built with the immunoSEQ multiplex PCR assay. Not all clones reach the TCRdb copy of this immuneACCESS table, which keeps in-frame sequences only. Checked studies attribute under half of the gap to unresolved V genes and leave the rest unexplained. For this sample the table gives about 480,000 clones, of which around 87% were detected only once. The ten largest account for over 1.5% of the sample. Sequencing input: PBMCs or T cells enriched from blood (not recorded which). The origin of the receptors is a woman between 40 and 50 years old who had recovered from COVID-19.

CDR3 amino acids: CASSPLGQGASGYTF. CDR3 DNA: TGCGCCAGCAGCCCCCTCGGACAGGGGGCTAGTGGCTACACCTTC. The chain uses TRBV5-1 and TRBJ1-2, with 11 bases identical to TRBD1. From germline, CDR1 is SGHRS and CDR2 YFSETQ. V lost 4 bases to trimming and J lost 7 bases; unmatched junction nucleotides: 9. CDR3 length equals 15 residues.

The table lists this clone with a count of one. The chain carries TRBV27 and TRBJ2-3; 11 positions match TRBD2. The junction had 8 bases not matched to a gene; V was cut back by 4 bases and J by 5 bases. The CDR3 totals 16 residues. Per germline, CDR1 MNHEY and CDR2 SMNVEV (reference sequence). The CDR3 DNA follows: TGTGCCAGCAGTTCAATAGCGGGAGGGCCAATAGATACGCAGTATTTT. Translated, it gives CASSSIAGGPIDTQYF.

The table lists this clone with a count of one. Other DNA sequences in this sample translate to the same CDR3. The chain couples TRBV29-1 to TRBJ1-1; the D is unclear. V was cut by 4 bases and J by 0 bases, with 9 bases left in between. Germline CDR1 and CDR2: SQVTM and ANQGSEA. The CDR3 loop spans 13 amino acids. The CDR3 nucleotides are TGCAGCGTTGTGGGCCGGATGAACACTGAAGCTTTCTTT. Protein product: CSVVGRMNTEAFF.

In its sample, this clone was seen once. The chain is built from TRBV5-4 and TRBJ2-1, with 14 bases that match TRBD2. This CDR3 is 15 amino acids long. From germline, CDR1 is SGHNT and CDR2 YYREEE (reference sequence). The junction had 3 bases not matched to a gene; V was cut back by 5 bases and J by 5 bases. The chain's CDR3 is CASRLTSGRDNEQFF. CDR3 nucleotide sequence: TGTGCCAGCAGATTGACTAGCGGGAGGGACAATGAGCAGTTCTTC.

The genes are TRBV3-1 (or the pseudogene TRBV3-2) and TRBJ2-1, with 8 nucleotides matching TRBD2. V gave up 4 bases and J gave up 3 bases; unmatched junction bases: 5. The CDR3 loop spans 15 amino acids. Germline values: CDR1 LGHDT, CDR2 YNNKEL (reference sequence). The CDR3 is CASSLTSGNYNEQFF. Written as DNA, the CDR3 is TGTGCCAGCAGCCTAACTAGCGGTAACTACAATGAGCAGTTCTTC.

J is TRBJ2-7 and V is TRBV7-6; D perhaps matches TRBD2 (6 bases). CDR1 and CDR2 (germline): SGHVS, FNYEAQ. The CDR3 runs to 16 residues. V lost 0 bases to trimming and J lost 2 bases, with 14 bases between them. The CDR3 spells CASSLAAGPPPYEQYF. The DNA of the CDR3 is TGTGCCAGCAGCTTAGCTGCGGGACCTCCCCCCTACGAGCAGTACTTC.

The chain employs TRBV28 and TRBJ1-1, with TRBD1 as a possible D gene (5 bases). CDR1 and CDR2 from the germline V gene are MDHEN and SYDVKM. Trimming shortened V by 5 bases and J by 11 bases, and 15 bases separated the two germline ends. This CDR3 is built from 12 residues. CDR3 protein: CASSRTGTSAFF. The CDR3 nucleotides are TGTGCCAGCAGTCGCACCGGGACTTCGGCTTTCTTT.

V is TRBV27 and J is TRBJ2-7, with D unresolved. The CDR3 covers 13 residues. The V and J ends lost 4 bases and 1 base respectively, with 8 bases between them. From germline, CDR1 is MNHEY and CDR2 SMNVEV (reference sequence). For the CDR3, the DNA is TGTGCCAGCAGTTCCAGGCCTTCCTACGAGCAGTACTTC. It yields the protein CASSSRPSYEQYF.

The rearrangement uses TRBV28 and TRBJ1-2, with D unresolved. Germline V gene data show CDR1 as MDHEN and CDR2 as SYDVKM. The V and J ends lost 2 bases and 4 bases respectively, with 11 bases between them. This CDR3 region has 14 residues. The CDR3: CASSLTEAFYGYTF. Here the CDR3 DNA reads TGTGCCAGCAGTTTAACGGAGGCGTTCTATGGCTACACCTTC.

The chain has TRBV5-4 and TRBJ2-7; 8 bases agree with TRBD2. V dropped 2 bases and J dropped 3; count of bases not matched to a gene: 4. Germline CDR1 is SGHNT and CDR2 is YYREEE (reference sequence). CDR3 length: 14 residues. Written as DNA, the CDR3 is TGTGCCAGCAGCTTCAGCGGGAGCATCTACGAGCAGTACTTC. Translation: CASSFSGSIYEQYF.

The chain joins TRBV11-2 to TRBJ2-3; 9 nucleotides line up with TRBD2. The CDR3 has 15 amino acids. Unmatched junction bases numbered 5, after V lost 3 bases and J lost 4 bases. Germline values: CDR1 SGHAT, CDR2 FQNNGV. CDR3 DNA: TGTGCCAGCAGCTTGGCCCGACTAGCGGCAGATACGCAGTATTTT. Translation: CASSLARLAADTQYF.

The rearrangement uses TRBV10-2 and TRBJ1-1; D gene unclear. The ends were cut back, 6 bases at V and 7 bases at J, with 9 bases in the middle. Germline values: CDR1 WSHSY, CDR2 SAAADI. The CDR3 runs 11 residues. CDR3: CASSTAYEAFF. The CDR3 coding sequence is TGCGCCAGCAGCACAGCTTATGAAGCTTTCTTT.

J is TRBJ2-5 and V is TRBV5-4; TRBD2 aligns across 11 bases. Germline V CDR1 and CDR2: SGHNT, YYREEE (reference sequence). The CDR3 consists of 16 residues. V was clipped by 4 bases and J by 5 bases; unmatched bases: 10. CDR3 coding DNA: TGTGCCAGCAGCCCAGCTAGCGGGAGGCCGGGCGAGACCCAGTACTTC. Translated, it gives CASSPASGRPGETQYF. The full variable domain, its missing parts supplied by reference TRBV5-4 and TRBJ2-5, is ETGVTQSPTHLIKTRGQQVTLRCSSQSGHNTVSWYQQALGQGPQFIFQYYREEENGRGNFPPRFSGLQFPNYSSELNVNALELDDSALYLCASSPASGRPGETQYFGPGTRLLVL.

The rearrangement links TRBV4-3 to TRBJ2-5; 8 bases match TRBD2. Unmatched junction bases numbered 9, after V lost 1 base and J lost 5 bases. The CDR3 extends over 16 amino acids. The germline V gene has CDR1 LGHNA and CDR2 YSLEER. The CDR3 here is CASSQVSTGGPETQYF. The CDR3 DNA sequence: TGCGCCAGCAGCCAAGTCTCTACGGGAGGGCCTGAGACCCAGTACTTC.

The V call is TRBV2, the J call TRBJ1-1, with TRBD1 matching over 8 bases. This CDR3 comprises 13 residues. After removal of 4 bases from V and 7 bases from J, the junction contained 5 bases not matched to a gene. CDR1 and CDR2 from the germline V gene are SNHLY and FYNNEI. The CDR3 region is CASSGQGQGEAFF. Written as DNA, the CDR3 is TGTGCCAGCAGTGGCCAAGGACAGGGTGAAGCTTTCTTT. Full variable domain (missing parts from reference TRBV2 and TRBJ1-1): EPEVTQTPSHQVTQMGQEVILRCVPISNHLYFYWYRQILGQKVEFLVSFYNNEISEKSEIFDDQFSVERPDGSNFTLKIRSTKLEDSAMYFCASSGQGQGEAFFGQGTRLTVV.

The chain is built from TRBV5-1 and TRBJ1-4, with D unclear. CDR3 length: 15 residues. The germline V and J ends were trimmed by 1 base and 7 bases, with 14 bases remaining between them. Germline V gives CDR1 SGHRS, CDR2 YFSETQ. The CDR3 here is CASSLLASGTEKLFF. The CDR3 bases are TGCGCCAGCAGCTTGCTAGCTTCGGGCACTGAAAAACTGTTTTTT. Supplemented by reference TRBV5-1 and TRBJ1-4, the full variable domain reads KAGVTQTPRYLIKTRGQQVTLSCSPISGHRSVSWYQQTPGQGLQFLFEYFSETQRNKGNFPGRFSGRQFSNSRSEMNVSTLELGDSALYLCASSLLASGTEKLFFGSGTQLSVL.

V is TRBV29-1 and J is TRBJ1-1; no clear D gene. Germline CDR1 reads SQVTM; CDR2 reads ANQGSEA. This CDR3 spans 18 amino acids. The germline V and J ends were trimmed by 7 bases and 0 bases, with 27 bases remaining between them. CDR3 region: CSAKPRRISTFMNTEAFF. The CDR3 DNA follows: TGCAGCGCGAAGCCAAGGCGGATAAGCACCTTTATGAACACTGAAGCTTTCTTT. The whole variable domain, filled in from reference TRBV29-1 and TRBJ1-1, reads SAVISQKPSRDICQRGTSLTIQCQVDSQVTMMFWYRQQPGQSLTLIATANQGSEATYESGFVIDKFPISRPNLTFSTLTVSNMSPEDSSIYLCSAKPRRISTFMNTEAFFGQGTRLTVV.

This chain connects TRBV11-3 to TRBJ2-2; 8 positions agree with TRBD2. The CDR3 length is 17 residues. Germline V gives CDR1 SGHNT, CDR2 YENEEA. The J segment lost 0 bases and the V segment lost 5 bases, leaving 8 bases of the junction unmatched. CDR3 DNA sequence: TGTGCCAGCAGCATCAATAGCGGGGCCCCGAACACCGGGGAGCTGTTTTTT. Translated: CASSINSGAPNTGELFF.

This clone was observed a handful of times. The CDR3, as DNA: TGTGCCTCTTCTCTCGGACAGGACTACTATGGCTACACCTTC. It is translated as CASSLGQDYYGYTF. V gene TRBV30 combines with J gene TRBJ1-2; 7 positions match TRBD1. This CDR3 is 14 amino acids long. V lost 7 bases, J lost 3 bases, and 11 bases stayed unmatched. Germline CDR1 is GTSNPN and CDR2 is SVGIG (reference sequence).

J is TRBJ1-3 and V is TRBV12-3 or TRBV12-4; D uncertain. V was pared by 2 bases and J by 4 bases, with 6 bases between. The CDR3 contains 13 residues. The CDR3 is CASSLQAGNTIYF. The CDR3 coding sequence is TGTGCCAGCAGTTTACAGGCGGGAAACACCATATATTTT.

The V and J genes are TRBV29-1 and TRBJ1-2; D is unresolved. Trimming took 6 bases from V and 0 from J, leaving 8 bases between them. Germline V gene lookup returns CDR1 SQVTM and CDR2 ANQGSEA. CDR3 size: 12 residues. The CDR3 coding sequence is TGCAGCGTCATCAGTCCTAACTATGGCTACACCTTC. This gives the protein CSVISPNYGYTF.

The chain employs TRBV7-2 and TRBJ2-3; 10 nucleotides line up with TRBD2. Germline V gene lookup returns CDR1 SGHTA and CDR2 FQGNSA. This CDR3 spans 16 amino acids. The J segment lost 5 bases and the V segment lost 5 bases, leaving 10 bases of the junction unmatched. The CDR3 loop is CASSPGSGRALDTQYF. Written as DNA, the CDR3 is TGTGCCAGCAGCCCCGGAAGCGGGAGGGCCTTAGATACGCAGTATTTT.

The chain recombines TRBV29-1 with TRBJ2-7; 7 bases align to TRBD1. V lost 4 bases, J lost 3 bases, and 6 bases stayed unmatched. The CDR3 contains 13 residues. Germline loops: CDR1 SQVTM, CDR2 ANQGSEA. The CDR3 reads CSVGQGDVYEQYF. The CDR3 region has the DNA TGCAGCGTTGGCCAGGGGGATGTCTACGAGCAGTACTTC.

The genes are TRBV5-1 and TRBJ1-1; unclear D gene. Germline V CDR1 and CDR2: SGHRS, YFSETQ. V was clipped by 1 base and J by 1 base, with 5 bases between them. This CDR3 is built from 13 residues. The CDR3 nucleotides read TGCGCCAGCAGCTTGTTACAGAACACTGAAGCTTTCTTT. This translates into CASSLLQNTEAFF.